This is a list of T cell receptor beta chains from one sample in a study of T cells in narcolepsy. Clones were read by immunoSEQ multiplex PCR, and TCRdb kept only the in-frame ones, dropping some. The sample records roughly 34,000 clones, about nine tenths being singletons. Sequenced: CD45RA- memory CD4+ T cells from PBMCs. The receptors derive from a human donor with narcolepsy. Each CDR3 is given with its conserved first and last residue. A D gene is named only where the DNA matches it firmly. Only some rows state a clone size, as once, few, many or a class for expanded clones.

>NA|TRBJ2-2|NA|TRBV11-2
TGTGCCAGCAGCTTAGTTCGGAACACCGGGGAGCTGTTTTTT
CASSLVRNTGELFF
>NA|TRBJ1-2|TRBD1|TRBV9
TGTGCCAGCAGCGCCGGGGACAGGGTCGCCTATGGCTACACCTTC
CASSAGDRVAYGYTF
>NA|TRBJ2-1|TRBD2|TRBV4-2
TGTGCCAGCAGCCCCCCGGTAGCGGGAGGTTTACAGTTCTTC
CASSPPVAGGLQFF
>NA|TRBJ1-2|TRBD1|TRBV2
TGTGCCAGCATTCCCCGGGGACAGGGGTCCCCTTATGGCTACACCTTC
CASIPRGQGSPYGYTF
>NA|TRBJ1-2|NA|TRBV19
TGTGCCACAGGGGAGCCTCAGCGGGGAGGCTACACCTTC
CATGEPQRGGYTF
>NA|TRBJ1-1|NA|TRBV6-9
TGTGCCAGCAGTTCGAGGGAGGTCAAACCTGAAGCTTTCTTT
CASSSREVKPEAFF
>NA|TRBJ2-5|NA|TRBV21-1
TGTGCCAGCAGCAAAGAGGAGCCTCAAGAGACCCAGTACTTC
CASSKEEPQETQYF
>NA|TRBJ1-1|NA|TRBV20-1
TGCAGTGCTAGAGAGGGGACTGAAGCTTTCTTT
CSAREGTEAFF
>NA|TRBJ1-2|NA|TRBV2
TGTGCCAGCAGTGAAGAGGGATACGGCTACACCTTC
CASSEEGYGYTF
>NA|TRBJ1-1|NA|TRBV2
TGTGCCAGCATGGACTCCCCGAAGAGCACTGAAGCTTTCTTT
CASMDSPKSTEAFF
>NA|TRBJ1-4|TRBD1|TRBV5-6
TGTGCCAGCAGCCGCGGGACAGGAAATGAAAAACTGTTTTTT
CASSRGTGNEKLFF
>NA|TRBJ1-2|NA|TRBV28
TGTGCCAGCAGTCGGACAGACTATGGCTACACCTTC
CASSRTDYGYTF
>NA|TRBJ2-1|TRBD2|TRBV15
TGTGCCACCAGCAGAGAGGGGGGGAGTAGTAAGTTCTTC
CATSREGGSSKFF
>NA|TRBJ1-1|NA|TRBV7-9
TGTGCCAGCAGCGTAACAGTGAACACTGAAGCTTTCTTT
CASSVTVNTEAFF
>NA|TRBJ2-7|TRBD1|TRBV5-6
TGTGCCAGCAGCTTACAGGGGGCCTACGAGCAGTACTTC
CASSLQGAYEQYF
>NA|TRBJ2-3|NA|TRBV11-3
TGTGCCAGCAACCTCCAGAGGAGCACAGATACGCAGTATTTT
CASNLQRSTDTQYF
>once|TRBJ1-2|NA|TRBV18
TGTGCCAGCTCACCTGGGACCGGTCACTATGGCTACACCTTC
CASSPGTGHYGYTF
>NA|TRBJ1-2|NA|TRBV5-6
TGTGCCAGCAACAGGGAAAACTATGGCTACACCTTC
CASNRENYGYTF
>NA|TRBJ2-1|NA|TRBV7-3
TGTGCCAGCAGCTTAAGCCTTGAGAATGAGCAGTTCTTC
CASSLSLENEQFF
>NA|TRBJ2-1|TRBD2|TRBV28
TGTGCCAGCAGTCTTAGCGGGAGGGTTTACAATGAGCAGTTCTTC
CASSLSGRVYNEQFF
>NA|TRBJ2-7|TRBD1|TRBV28
TGTGCCAGCAGGACGCGACAGGGATCTTCCCACGAGCAGTACTTC
CASRTRQGSSHEQYF
>NA|TRBJ1-1|NA|TRBV5-4
TGTGCCAGCAGCTTGGCCTCCTTGGAATCGGCTTTCTTT
CASSLASLESAFF
>NA|TRBJ2-1|TRBD1|TRBV29-1
TGCAGCGTAACGGGACAGGCGACCTACAATGAGCAGTTCTTC
CSVTGQATYNEQFF
>NA|TRBJ2-3|NA|TRBV29-1
TGCAGCGTTGAATCGGGTATCACAGATACGCAGTATTTT
CSVESGITDTQYF
>NA|TRBJ1-1|NA|TRBV9
TGTGCCAGCAGCGTAGTCTCAGGGCGAGTGAACACTGAAGCTTTCTTT
CASSVVSGRVNTEAFF
>NA|TRBJ1-1|NA|TRBV5-1
TGCGCCAGCAGCCCCCGAATCGGCACTGAAGCTTTCTTT
CASSPRIGTEAFF
>NA|TRBJ1-1|NA|TRBV6-5
TGTGCCAGCAGTGTACAGGCGGTAACTGAAGCTTTCTTT
CASSVQAVTEAFF
>NA|TRBJ2-7|TRBD1|TRBV5-1
TGCGCCAGCAGCTTGGGGGACAGGGGTAACGAGCAGTACTTC
CASSLGDRGNEQYF
>once|TRBJ2-7|TRBD2|TRBV28
TGTGCCAGCAGTTTAGGTGGTAGCGGGGGAGTAGAGCAGTACTTC
CASSLGGSGGVEQYF
>few|TRBJ2-1|NA|TRBV7-6
TGTGCCAGCAGCTTCCGTAGGGAAAATGAGCAGTTCTTC
CASSFRRENEQFF
>once|TRBJ2-1|TRBD2|TRBV27
TGTGCCAGCAGTTTATTCCCCCGCGGGAGGGGGAATGAGCAGTTCTTC
CASSLFPRGRGNEQFF
>NA|TRBJ2-3|NA|TRBV7-6
TGTGCCAGCAGCCCCCGGCTGCCTAACTATACGCAGTATTTT
CASSPRLPNYTQYF
>NA|TRBJ2-7|NA|TRBV19
TGTGCCAGCCGTAGGGGGGGCGCCTACGAGCAGTACTTC
CASRRGGAYEQYF
>NA|TRBJ2-7|NA|TRBV10-3
TGTGCCATCAGTGAATCGCAGGGGCGAGCCTACGAGCAGTACTTC
CAISESQGRAYEQYF
>NA|TRBJ1-2|NA|TRBV2
TGTGCCAGCAGTGAAAGTGAGATCAACTATGGCTACACCTTC
CASSESEINYGYTF
>NA|TRBJ2-7|NA|TRBV7-2
TGTGCCAGCAGCTTAGCGCCAGGCTACGAGCAGTACTTC
CASSLAPGYEQYF
>NA|TRBJ1-6|NA|TRBV6-6
TGTGCCAGCAGCCTTGACAGCAGCTCCTATAATTCACCCCTCCACTTT
CASSLDSSSYNSPLHF
>NA|TRBJ2-1|NA|TRBV7-9
TGTGCCAGCAGCTTAGCTCTAGCGCAATACAATGAGCAGTTCTTC
CASSLALAQYNEQFF
>NA|TRBJ2-1|TRBD2|TRBV5-1
TGCGCCAGCAGCCCTGTGGGCGGGAGCAATGAGCAGTTCTTC
CASSPVGGSNEQFF
>once|TRBJ2-1|NA|TRBV28
TGTGCCAGCAGTTCCCCAAGCGGAAGCTCCTACAATGAGCAGTTCTTC
CASSSPSGSSYNEQFF
>NA|TRBJ1-4|NA|TRBV5-6
TGTGCCAGCAGCAGAAGGGGGGTGTATGAAAAACTGTTTTTT
CASSRRGVYEKLFF
>NA|TRBJ1-1|TRBD1|TRBV11-3
TGTGCCAGCAGCTCTCCGACAGGGTCTGGGAACACTGAAGCTTTCTTT
CASSSPTGSGNTEAFF
>NA|TRBJ2-2|NA|TRBV5-5
TGTGCCAGCAGCTTAACTCCGGGTAACACCGGGGAGCTGTTTTTT
CASSLTPGNTGELFF
>NA|TRBJ2-7|TRBD2|TRBV28
TGTGCCAGCAGTTTTCATGCAGGGGTCACCTCTCAGGGACTAGTCCAATACTACGAGCAGTACTTC
CASSFHAGVTSQGLVQYYEQYF
>NA|TRBJ2-6|NA|TRBV13
TGTGCCAGCACCTCGTTGGGGGGTTCGGCTGGGGCCAACGTCCTGACTTTC
CASTSLGGSAGANVLTF
>NA|TRBJ1-1|NA|TRBV9
TGTGCCAGCAGCGTAATAAGGTACGGGAACACTGAAGCTTTCTTT
CASSVIRYGNTEAFF
>NA|TRBJ2-1|TRBD2|TRBV28
TGTGCCAGCAGTTCCCCGTATAGCGGGAGGGTCGATGAGCAGTTCTTC
CASSSPYSGRVDEQFF
>NA|TRBJ1-1|TRBD1|TRBV19
TGTGCCAGTAGTCTGGGGACAGGGATCGCTGAAGCTTTCTTT
CASSLGTGIAEAFF
>few|TRBJ2-7|NA|TRBV28
TGTGCCAGCATCGGGGGACACACCTACGAGCAGTACTTC
CASIGGHTYEQYF
>NA|TRBJ2-2|TRBD2|TRBV12-5
TGTGCTAGTGCCACTCTAGCGGGTAGCACCGGGGAGCTGTTTTTT
CASATLAGSTGELFF
>NA|TRBJ1-4|TRBD1|TRBV4-3
TGCGCCAGCAGCCAAGCTACAGGGGTGGGTGAAAAACTGTTTTTT
CASSQATGVGEKLFF
>NA|TRBJ1-2|NA|TRBV6-6
TGTGCCAACGATTTACGTGGGAAGCAGAACTATGGCTACACCTTC
CANDLRGKQNYGYTF
>NA|TRBJ1-1|TRBD1|TRBV7-9
TGTGCCAGCAGCTTAAAGACAGGGGCGGTAGAAGCTTTCTTT
CASSLKTGAVEAFF
>once|TRBJ2-7|NA|TRBV28
TGTGCCAGCAGCCAACGGGTCTACGAGCAGTACTTC
CASSQRVYEQYF
>NA|TRBJ2-4|NA|TRBV5-4
TGTGCCAGCAGTGGGGACCTAGGGAGAGGGTACAAAAACATTCAGTACTTC
CASSGDLGRGYKNIQYF